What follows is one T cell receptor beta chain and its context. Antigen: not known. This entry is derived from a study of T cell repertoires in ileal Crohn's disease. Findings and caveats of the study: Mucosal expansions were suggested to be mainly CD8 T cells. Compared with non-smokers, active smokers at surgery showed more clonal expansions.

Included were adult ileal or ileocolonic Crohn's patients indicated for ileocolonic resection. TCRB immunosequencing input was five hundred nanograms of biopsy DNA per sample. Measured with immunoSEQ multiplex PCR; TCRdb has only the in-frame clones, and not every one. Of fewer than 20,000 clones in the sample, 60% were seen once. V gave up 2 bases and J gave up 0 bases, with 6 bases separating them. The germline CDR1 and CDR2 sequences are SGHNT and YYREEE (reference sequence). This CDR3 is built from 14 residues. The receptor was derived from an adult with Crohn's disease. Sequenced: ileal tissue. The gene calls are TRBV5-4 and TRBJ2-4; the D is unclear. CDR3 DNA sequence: TGTGCCAGCAGCTTTCAGGTAGCCAAAAACATTCAGTACTTC. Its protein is CASSFQVAKNIQYF. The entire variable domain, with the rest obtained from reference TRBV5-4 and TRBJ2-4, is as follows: ETGVTQSPTHLIKTRGQQVTLRCSSQSGHNTVSWYQQALGQGPQFIFQYYREEENGRGNFPPRFSGLQFPNYSSELNVNALELDDSALYLCASSFQVAKNIQYFGAGTRLSVL.